One sample yielded the 2 T cell receptor beta chains listed below, sequenced in a study of blood T cell repertoires in COVID-19. Sequencing used immunoSEQ multiplex PCR; TCRdb keeps in-frame clones, though not all of them. Of about 73,000 clones in the sample, 82% are singletons; the top ten hold around 4%. The source material was peripheral blood. The receptors were sampled from an older woman with acute or convalescent COVID-19.

The chain carries TRBV28 and TRBJ1-2; no clear D gene. The CDR3 spans 14 residues. Germline CDR1 reads MDHEN; CDR2 reads SYDVKM. V lost 1 base to trimming and J lost 1 base, with 7 bases between them. The CDR3 DNA reads TGTGCCAGCAGTTTATCCGGTGGTAACTATGGCTACACCTTC. It specifies CASSLSGGNYGYTF.

J is TRBJ2-7 and V is TRBV15; TRBD1 matches 9 bases. Germline CDR1 LNHNV, CDR2 YYDKDF (reference sequence). CDR3 size: 21 residues. Trimming at V came to 0 bases and at J to 0 bases, leaving 18 bases not matched to a gene. The CDR3: CATSRDLPLLGQGKSSYEQYF. The DNA for the CDR3 is TGTGCCACCAGCAGAGATCTCCCCCTTTTAGGACAGGGGAAAAGCTCCTACGAGCAGTACTTC.